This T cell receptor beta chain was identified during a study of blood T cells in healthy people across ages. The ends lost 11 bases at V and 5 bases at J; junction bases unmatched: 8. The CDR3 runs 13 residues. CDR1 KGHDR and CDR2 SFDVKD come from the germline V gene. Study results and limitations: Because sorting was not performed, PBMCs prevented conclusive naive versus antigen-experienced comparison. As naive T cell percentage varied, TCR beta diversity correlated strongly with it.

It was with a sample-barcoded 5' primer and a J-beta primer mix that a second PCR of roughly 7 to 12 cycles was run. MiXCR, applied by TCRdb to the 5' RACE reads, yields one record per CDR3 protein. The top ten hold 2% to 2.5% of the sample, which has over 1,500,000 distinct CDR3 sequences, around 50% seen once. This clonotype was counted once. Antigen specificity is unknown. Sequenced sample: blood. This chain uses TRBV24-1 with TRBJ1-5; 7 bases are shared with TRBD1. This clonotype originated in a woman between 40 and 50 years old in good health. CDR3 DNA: TGTGCCAGCCAGGGGGGCAGGGATCAGCCCCAGCATTTT. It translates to CASQGGRDQPQHF.